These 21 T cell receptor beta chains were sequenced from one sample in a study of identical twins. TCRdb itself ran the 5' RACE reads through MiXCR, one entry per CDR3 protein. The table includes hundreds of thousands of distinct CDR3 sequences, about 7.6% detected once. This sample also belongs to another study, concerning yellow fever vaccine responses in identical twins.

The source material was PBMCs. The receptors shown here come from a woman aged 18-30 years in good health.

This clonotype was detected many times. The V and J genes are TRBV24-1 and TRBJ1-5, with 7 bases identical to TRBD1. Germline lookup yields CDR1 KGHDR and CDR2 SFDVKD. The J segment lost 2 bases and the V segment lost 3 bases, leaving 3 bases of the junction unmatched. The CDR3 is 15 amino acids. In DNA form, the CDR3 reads TGTGCCACCAGTGATACAGGGGCAGGCAATCAGCCCCAGCATTTT. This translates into CATSDTGAGNQPQHF.

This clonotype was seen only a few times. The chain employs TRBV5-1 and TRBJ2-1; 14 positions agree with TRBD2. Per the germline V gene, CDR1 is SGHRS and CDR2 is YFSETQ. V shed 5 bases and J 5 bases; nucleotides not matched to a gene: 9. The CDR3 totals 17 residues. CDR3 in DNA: TGCGCCAGCAGTTGGACTAGCGGGAGGCCAGGGAACAATGAGCAGTTCTTC. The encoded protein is CASSWTSGRPGNNEQFF.

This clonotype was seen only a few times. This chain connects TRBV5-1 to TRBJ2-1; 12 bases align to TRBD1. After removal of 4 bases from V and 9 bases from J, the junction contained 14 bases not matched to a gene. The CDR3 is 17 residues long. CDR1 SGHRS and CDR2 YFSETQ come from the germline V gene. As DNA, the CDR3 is TGCGCCAGCAGCCCGGTTAACACCGGGACAGGGGGCCCTGAGCAGTTCTTC. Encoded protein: CASSPVNTGTGGPEQFF.

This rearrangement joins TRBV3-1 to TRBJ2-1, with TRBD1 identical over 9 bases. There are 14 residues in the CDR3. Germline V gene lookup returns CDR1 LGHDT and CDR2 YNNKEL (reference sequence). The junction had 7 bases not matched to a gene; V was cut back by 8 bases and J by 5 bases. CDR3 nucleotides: TGTGCCAGCGCGATCCGACAGGGGGACAATGAGCAGTTCTTC. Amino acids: CASAIRQGDNEQFF.

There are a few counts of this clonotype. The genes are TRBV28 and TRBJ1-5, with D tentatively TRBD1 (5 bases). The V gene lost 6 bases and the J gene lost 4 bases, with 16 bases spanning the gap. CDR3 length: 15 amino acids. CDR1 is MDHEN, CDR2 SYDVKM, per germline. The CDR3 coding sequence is TGTGCCAGCAGGGTCGGAGGGGCTCAGAATCAGCCCCAGCATTTT. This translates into CASRVGGAQNQPQHF.

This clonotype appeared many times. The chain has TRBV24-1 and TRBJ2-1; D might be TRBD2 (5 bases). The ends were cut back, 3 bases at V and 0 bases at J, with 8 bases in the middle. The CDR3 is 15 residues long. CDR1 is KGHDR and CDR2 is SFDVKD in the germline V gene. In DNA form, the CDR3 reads TGTGCCACCAGTGATGAGGAGGACTCCTACAATGAGCAGTTCTTC. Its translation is CATSDEEDSYNEQFF.

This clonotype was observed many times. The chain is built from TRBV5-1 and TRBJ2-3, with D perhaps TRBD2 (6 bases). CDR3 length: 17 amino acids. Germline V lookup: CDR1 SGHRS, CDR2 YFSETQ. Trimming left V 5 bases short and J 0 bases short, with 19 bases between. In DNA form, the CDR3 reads TGCGCCAGCAGGGTCCCCGTTAGCGGAACTAGCACAGATACGCAGTATTTT. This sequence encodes CASRVPVSGTSTDTQYF.

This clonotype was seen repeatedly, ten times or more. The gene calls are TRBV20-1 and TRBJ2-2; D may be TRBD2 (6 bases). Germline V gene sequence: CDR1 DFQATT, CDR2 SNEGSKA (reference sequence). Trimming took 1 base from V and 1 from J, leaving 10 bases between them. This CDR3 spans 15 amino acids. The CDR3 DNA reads TGCAGTGCTAGAGCAGGGCGGGGGAACACCGGGGAGCTGTTTTTT. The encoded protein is CSARAGRGNTGELFF.

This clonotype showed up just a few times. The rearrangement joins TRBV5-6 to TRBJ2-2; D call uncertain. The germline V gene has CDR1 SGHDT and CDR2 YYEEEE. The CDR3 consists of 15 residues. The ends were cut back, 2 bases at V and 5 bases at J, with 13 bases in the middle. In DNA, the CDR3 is TGTGCCAGCAGCTTACCCCCCGAGTGGACCGGGGAGCTGTTTTTT. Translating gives CASSLPPEWTGELFF.

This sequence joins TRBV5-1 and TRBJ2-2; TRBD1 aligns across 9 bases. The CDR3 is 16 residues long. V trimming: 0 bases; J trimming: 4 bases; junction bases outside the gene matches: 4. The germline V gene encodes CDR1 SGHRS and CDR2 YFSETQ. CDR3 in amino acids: CASSLGWTGVTGELFF. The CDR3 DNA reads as TGCGCCAGCAGCTTGGGTTGGACAGGGGTCACCGGGGAGCTGTTTTTT.

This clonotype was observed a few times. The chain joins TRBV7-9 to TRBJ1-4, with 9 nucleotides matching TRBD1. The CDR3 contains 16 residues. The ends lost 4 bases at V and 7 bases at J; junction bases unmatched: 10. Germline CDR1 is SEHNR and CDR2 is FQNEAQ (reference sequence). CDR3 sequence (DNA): TGTGCCAGCAGCTCCATAGGGGGACAGGGAGGTGAAAAACTGTTTTTT. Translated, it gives CASSSIGGQGGEKLFF.

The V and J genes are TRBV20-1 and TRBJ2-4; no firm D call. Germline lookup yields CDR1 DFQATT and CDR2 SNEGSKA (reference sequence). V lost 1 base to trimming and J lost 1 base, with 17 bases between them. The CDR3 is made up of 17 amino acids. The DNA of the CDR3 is TGCAGTGCTAGAGCCTATCGGGTTGAGGTTGCCAAAAACATTCAGTACTTC. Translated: CSARAYRVEVAKNIQYF.

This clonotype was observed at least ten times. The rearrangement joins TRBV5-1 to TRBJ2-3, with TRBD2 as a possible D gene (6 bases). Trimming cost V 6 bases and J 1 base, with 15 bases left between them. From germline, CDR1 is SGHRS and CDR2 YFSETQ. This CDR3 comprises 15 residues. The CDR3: CASTSIPGGTDTQYF. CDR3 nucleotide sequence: TGCGCCAGCACTTCTATACCGGGGGGCACAGATACGCAGTATTTT.

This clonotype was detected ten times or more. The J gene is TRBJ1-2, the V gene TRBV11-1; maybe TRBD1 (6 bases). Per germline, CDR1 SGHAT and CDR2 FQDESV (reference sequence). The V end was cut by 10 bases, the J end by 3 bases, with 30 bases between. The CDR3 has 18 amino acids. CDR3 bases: TGTGCCACCGAGTACCGTTCGGACAGAACAAGGAATGACTATGGCTACACCTTC. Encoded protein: CATEYRSDRTRNDYGYTF.

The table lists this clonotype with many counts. Written as DNA, the CDR3 is TGTGCCAGCAGCCGGACAGGGACCTACGAGCAGTACGTC. Translated: CASSRTGTYEQYV. V and J are TRBV12-3 or TRBV12-4 and TRBJ2-7; TRBD1 aligns across 8 bases. CDR3 length: 13 residues. Germline trimming cut 6 bases from V and 2 bases from J; bases unmatched to any gene: 3.

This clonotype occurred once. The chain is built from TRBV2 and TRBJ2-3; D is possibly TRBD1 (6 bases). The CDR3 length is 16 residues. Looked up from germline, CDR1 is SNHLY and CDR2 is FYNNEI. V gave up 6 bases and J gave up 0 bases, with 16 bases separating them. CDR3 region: CASRPTTGLSTDTQYF. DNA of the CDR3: TGTGCCAGCAGGCCCACGACAGGCCTTAGCACAGATACGCAGTATTTT.

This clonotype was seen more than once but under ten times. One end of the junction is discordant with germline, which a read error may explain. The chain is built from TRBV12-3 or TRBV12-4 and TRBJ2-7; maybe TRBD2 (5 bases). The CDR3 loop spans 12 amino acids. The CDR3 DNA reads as TGTGCCAGCAGCCCCGTCCCGGGGTTCGCTTATTTC. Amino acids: CASSPVPGFAYF.

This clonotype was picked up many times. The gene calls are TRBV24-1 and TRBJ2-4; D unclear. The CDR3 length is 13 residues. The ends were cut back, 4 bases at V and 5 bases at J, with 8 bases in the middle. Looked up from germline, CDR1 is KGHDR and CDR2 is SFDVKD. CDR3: CATSESRENIQYF. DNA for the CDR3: TGTGCCACCAGTGAGTCGAGAGAAAACATTCAGTACTTC.

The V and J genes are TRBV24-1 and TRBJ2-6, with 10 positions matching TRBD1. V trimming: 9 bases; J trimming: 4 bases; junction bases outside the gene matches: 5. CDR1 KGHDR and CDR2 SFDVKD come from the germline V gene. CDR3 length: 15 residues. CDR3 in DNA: TGTGCCACCGGGACAGGGGTAACCGGGGCCAACGTCCTGACTTTC. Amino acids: CATGTGVTGANVLTF.

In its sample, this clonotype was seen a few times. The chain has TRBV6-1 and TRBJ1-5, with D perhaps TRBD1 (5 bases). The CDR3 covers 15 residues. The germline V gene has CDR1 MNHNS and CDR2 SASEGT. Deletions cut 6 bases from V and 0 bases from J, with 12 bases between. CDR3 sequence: CASRKQEYSNQPQHF. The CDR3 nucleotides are TGTGCCAGCAGAAAACAGGAATATAGCAATCAGCCCCAGCATTTT.

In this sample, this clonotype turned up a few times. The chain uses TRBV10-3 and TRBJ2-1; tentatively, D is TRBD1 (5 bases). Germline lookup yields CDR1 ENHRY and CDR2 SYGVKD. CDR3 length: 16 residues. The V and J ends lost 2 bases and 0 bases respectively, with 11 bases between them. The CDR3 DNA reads TGTGCCATCAGTGAGGCCTCAGGGTTCTCCTACAATGAGCAGTTCTTC. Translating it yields CAISEASGFSYNEQFF.